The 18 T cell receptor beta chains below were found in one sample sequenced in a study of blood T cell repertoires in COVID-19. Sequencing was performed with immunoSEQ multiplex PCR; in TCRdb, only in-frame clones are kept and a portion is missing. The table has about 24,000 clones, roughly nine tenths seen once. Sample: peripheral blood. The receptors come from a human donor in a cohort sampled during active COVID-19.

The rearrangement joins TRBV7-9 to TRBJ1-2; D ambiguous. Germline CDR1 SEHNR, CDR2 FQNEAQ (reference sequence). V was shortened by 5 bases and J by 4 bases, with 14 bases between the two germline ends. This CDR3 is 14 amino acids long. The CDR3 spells CASSPRAGSYGYTF. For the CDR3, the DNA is TGTGCCAGCAGCCCCAGAGCGGGAAGCTATGGCTACACCTTC.

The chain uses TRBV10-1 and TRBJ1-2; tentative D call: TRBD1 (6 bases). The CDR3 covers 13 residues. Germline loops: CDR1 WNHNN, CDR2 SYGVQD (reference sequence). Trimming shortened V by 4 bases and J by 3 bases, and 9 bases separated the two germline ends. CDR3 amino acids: CASSARGDYGYTF. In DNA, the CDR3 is TGCGCCAGCAGTGCCAGGGGCGACTATGGCTACACCTTC.

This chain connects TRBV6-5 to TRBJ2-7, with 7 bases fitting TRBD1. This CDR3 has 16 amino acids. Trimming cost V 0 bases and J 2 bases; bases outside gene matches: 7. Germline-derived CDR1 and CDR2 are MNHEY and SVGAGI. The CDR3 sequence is CASSYSLGGATYEQYF. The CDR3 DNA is TGTGCCAGCAGTTACTCCTTAGGGGGCGCGACCTACGAGCAGTACTTC.

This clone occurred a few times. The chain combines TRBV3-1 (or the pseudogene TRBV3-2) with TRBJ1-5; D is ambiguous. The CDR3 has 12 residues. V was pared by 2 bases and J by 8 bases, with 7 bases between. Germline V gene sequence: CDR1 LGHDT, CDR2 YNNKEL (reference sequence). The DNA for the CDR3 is TGTGCCAGCAGCCAATCGAGTGAGCCCCAGCATTTT. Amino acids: CASSQSSEPQHF.

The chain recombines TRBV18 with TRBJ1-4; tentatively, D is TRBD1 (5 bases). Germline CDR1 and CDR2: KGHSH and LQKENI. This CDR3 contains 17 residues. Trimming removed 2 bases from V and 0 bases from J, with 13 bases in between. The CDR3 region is CASSPEQEIATNEKLFF. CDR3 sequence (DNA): TGTGCCAGCTCACCAGAACAGGAAATTGCAACTAATGAAAAACTGTTTTTT. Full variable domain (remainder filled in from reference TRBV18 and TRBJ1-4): NAGVMQNPRHLVRRRGQEARLRCSPMKGHSHVYWYRQLPEEGLKFMVYLQKENIIDESGMPKERFSAEFPKEGPSILRIQQVVRGDSAAYFCASSPEQEIATNEKLFFGSGTQLSVL.

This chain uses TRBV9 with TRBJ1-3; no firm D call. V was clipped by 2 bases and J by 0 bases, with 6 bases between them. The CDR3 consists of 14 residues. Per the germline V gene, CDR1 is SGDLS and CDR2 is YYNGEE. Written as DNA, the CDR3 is TGTGCCAGCAGCGTTCGCTACTCTGGAAACACCATATATTTT. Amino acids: CASSVRYSGNTIYF.

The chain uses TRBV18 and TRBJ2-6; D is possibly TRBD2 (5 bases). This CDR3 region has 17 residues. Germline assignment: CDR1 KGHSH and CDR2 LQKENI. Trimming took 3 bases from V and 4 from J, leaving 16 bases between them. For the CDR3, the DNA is TGTGCCAGCTCACCTCGGTCCGGGGTCTTCGGGGCCAACGTCCTGACTTTC. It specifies CASSPRSGVFGANVLTF.

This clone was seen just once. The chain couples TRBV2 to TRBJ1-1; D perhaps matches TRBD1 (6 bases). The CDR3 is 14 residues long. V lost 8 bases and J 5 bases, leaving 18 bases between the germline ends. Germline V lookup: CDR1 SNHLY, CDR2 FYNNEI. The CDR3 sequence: CASSTGRGGTEAFF. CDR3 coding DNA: TGTGCCAGCTCTACCGGGAGGGGGGGAACTGAAGCTTTCTTT.

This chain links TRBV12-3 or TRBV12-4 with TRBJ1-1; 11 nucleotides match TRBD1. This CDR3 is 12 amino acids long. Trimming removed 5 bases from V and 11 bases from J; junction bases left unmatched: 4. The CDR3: CASSHGQGAAFF. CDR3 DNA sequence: TGTGCCAGCAGTCATGGACAGGGGGCCGCTTTCTTT.

The CDR3 bases are TGTGCCAGCAGCCCAGGGAGGGCGAACACTGAAGCTTTCTTT. It specifies CASSPGRANTEAFF. The chain recombines TRBV7-2 with TRBJ1-1; TRBD1 is a possible D gene (5 bases). V lost 5 bases to trimming and J lost 1 base, with 11 bases between them. There are 14 residues in the CDR3. Germline assignment: CDR1 SGHTA and CDR2 FQGNSA.

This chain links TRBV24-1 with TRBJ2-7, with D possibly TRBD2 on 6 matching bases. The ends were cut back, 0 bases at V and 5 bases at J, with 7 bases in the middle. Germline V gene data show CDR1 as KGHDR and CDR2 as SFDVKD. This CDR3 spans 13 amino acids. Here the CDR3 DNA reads TGTGCCACCAGTGATTTGACGGGAGACGAGCAGTACTTC. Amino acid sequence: CATSDLTGDEQYF.

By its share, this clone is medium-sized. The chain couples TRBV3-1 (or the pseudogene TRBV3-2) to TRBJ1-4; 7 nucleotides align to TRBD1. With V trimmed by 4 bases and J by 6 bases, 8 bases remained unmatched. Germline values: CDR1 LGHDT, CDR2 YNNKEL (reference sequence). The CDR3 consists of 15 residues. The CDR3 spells CASSPQHTGDEKLFF. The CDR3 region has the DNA TGTGCCAGCAGCCCGCAACATACAGGGGATGAAAAACTGTTTTTT.

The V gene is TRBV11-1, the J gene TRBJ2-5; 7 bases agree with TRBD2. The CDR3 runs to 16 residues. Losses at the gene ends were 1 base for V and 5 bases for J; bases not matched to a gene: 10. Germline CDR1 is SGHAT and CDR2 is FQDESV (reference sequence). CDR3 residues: CASSLGRGDARETQYF. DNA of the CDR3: TGTGCCAGCAGCTTAGGACGGGGGGATGCCCGGGAGACCCAGTACTTC.

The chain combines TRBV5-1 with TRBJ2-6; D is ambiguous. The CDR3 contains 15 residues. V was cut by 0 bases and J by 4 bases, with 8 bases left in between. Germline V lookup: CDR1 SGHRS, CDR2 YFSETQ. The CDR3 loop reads CASSLARRGANVLTF. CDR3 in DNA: TGCGCCAGCAGCTTGGCCCGGAGAGGGGCCAACGTCCTGACTTTC.

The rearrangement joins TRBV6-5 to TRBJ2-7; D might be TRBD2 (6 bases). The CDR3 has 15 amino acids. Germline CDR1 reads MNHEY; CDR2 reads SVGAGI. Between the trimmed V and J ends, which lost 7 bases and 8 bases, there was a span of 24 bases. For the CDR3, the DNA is TGTGCCAGCACTACCGGCGGGGCTCCCCTTTCCAAGCAGTACTTC. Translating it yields CASTTGGAPLSKQYF.

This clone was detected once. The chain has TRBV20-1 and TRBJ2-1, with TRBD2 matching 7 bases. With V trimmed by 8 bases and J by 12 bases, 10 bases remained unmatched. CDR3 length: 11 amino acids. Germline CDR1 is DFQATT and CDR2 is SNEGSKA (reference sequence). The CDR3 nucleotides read TGCAGTACGTCTAGCGGAGCGGGGCAGTTCTTC. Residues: CSTSSGAGQFF.

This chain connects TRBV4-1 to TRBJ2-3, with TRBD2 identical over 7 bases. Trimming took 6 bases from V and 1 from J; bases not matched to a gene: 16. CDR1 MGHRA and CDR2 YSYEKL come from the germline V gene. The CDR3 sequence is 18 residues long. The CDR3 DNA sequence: TGCGCCAGCAGAACCAATCTTCCAGCGGGGCTACGCACAGATACGCAGTATTTT. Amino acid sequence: CASRTNLPAGLRTDTQYF.

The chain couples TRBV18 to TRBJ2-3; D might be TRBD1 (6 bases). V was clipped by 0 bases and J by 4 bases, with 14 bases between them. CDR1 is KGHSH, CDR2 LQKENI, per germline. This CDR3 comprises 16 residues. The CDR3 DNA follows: TGTGCCAGCTCACCACCCGGGACAAGAACATCAGATACGCAGTATTTT. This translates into CASSPPGTRTSDTQYF. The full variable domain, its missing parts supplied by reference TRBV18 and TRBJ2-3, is NAGVMQNPRHLVRRRGQEARLRCSPMKGHSHVYWYRQLPEEGLKFMVYLQKENIIDESGMPKERFSAEFPKEGPSILRIQQVVRGDSAAYFCASSPPGTRTSDTQYFGPGTRLTVL.